The entry below gives a single TCR beta chain sequence along with its context. As yet, its antigen is unknown. The record originates from a study of T cells expressing NK-cell markers. Study-level background: Repertoire data for TCR beta were derived from sorted T cells (CD3+CD56+NKG2C+, CD3+CD56+NKG2C- and CD3+CD56-NKG2C+). Study-level results: These clonotypes also led the CD3+CD56-NKG2C+ fraction in several donors.

TCRdb reprocessed the 5' RACE reads, keeping one entry per CDR3 protein, no DNA. This sample's clone table lists 130,000 to 150,000 distinct CDR3 sequences. The CDR3 covers 15 residues. Sequenced input: blood T cells: a sorted CD56 or NKG2C T cell subset, CD4+ or CD8+ T cells, or bulk PBMC T cells (not recorded which). This clonotype was obtained from a man between 18 and 29 years old in good health. The chain carries TRBV12-3 or TRBV12-4 and TRBJ1-1; TCRdb selects TRBD1, and the lack of DNA leaves this call unchecked. This chain's CDR3 is CASKGETGRNTEAFF.